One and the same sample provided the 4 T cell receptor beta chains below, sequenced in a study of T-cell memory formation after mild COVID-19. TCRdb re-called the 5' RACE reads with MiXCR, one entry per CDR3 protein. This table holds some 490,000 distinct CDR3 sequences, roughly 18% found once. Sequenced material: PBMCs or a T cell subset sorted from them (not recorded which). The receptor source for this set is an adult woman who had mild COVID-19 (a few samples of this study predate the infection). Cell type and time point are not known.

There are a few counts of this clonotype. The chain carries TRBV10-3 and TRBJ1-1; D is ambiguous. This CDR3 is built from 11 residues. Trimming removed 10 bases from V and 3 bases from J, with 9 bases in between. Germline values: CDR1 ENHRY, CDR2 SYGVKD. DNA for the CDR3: TGTGCCACCCGGCGGGACACTGAAGCTTTCTTT. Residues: CATRRDTEAFF.

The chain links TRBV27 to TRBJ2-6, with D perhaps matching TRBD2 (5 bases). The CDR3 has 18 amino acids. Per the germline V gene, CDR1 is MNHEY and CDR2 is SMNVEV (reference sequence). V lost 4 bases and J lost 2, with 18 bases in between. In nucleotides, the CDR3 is TGTGCCAGCAGTTCCCTCCCAGACCCGGGGACTGGGGCCAACGTCCTGACTTTC. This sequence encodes CASSSLPDPGTGANVLTF. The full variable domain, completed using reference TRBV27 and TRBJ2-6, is EAQVTQNPRYLITVTGKKLTVTCSQNMNHEYMSWYRQDPGLGLRQIYYSMNVEVTDKGDVPEGYKVSRKEKRNFPLILESPSPNQTSLYFCASSSLPDPGTGANVLTFGAGSRLTVL.

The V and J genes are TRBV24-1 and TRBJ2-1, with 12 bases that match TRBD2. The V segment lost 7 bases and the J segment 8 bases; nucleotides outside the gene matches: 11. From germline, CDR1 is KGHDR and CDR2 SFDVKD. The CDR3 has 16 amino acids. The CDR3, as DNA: TGTGCCACCAGATCTAGCGGGGGGGCGAGTGGAGATGAGCAGTTCTTC. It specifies CATRSSGGASGDEQFF.

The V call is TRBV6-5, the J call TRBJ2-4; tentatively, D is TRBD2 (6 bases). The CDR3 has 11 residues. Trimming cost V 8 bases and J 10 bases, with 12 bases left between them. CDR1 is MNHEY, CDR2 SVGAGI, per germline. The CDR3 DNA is TGTGCCAGCCGCCTTGGGGGGATTCAGTACTTC. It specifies CASRLGGIQYF.